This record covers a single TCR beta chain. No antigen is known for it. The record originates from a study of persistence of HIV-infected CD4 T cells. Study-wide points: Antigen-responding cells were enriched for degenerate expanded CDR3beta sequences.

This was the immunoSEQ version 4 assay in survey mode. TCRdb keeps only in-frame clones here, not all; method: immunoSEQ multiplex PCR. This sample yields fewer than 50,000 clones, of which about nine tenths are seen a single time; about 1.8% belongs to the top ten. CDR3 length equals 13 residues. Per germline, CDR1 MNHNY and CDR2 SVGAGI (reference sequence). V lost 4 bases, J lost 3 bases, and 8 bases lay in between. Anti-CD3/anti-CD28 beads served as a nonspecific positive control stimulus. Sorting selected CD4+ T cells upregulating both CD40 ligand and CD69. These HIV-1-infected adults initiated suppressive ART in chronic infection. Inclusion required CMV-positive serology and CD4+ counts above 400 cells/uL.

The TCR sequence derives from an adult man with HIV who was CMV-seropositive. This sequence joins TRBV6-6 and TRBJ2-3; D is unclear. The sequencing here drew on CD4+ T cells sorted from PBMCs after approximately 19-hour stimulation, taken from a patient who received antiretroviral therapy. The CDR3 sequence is CASSSTRTDTQYF. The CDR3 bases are TGTGCCAGCAGTTCGACGCGGACAGATACGCAGTATTTT.